What follows are 25 T cell receptor beta chains derived from one specimen sequenced in a study of esophageal squamous cell carcinoma under preoperative chemotherapy. Stated time point: before preoperative PTX-NDP chemotherapy. TCRdb re-derived calls from the PCR reads in MiXCR, one entry per CDR3 protein. The table shows about 12,000 distinct CDR3 sequences, with roughly half occurring only once. Collection took place from a patient given preoperative chemotherapy. These receptors were obtained from a human donor with esophageal squamous cell carcinoma. The donor label of this sample is uncertain.

Only a few counts were recorded for this clonotype. The genes are TRBV3-1 and TRBJ2-2, with 9 bases aligning to TRBD2. Trimming at V came to 5 bases and at J to 4 bases, leaving 8 bases not matched to a gene. This CDR3 is 16 amino acids long. The V gene's germline CDR1 is LGHDT and CDR2 YNNKEL (reference sequence). The CDR3 loop is CASSVRAGGGTGELFF. CDR3 bases: TGTGCCAGCAGCGTACGCGCGGGAGGGGGCACCGGGGAGCTGTTTTTT.

This chain links TRBV6-1 with TRBJ2-6; D might be TRBD1 (6 bases). Per the germline V gene, CDR1 is MNHNS and CDR2 is SASEGT. With 3 bases removed from V and 16 bases from J, the gap between germline ends came to 31 bases. The CDR3 extends over 18 amino acids. CDR3 loop: CASSERAGACSDADTLTF. In DNA form, the CDR3 reads TGTGCCAGCAGTGAGAGGGCAGGGGCGTGTTCTGACGCAGATACGCTGACTTTC.

The J gene is TRBJ2-1, the V gene TRBV6-5, with TRBD2 as a possible D gene (6 bases). The V and J ends lost 0 bases and 0 bases respectively, with 12 bases between them. The CDR3 loop spans 17 amino acids. Germline V gene sequence: CDR1 MNHEY, CDR2 SVGAGI. The CDR3 sequence is CASSYSLARSSYNEQFF. The CDR3 DNA is TGTGCCAGCAGTTACTCGCTAGCGCGGAGCTCCTACAATGAGCAGTTCTTC.

This clonotype turned up a few times. The rearrangement joins TRBV6-1 to TRBJ2-1, with 7 bases aligning to TRBD1. Near its end, the DNA agrees better with TRBJ2-7, so the J call may be wrong. The V gene's germline CDR1 is MNHNS and CDR2 SASEGT. The CDR3 sequence is 15 residues long. The CDR3, as DNA: TGTGCCAGCAGGGAGGACAGGAGCTCCTACAATGAGCAGTACTTC. Residues: CASREDRSSYNEQYF.

With respect to this clonotype: One junction end does not reproduce the germline sequence, and a read error may be involved. The gene calls are TRBV6-1 and TRBJ2-3; perhaps D is TRBD1 or TRBD2 (5 bases each). Germline assignment: CDR1 MNHNS and CDR2 SASEGT. This CDR3 region has 16 residues. CDR3 amino acids: CASREFGGSDTETQYF. The CDR3, as DNA: TGTGCCAGCAGGGAATTTGGGGGAAGCGACACAGAGACGCAGTATTTC.

The chain links TRBV6-5 to TRBJ2-1; 12 bases agree with TRBD2. V trimming: 5 bases; J trimming: 7 bases; junction bases outside the gene matches: 6. CDR1 and CDR2 from the germline V gene are MNHEY and SVGAGI. The CDR3 has 15 residues. The CDR3 nucleotides are TGTGCCAGCAGTGTACTAGCGGGAGGCGGTAATGAGCAGTTCTTC. Translation gives CASSVLAGGGNEQFF.

On this clonotype itself: The junction does not match germline at one end; this may be a read error. The chain has TRBV6-1 and TRBJ2-4; 8 bases agree with TRBD2. In germline, CDR1 is MNHNS, CDR2 SASEGT. This CDR3 has 15 amino acids. CDR3 protein: CGSSPGGGAKNIQYF. The CDR3 nucleotides are TGTGGCAGCAGTCCGGGGGGGGGAGCCAAAAACATTCAGTACTTC.

This chain connects TRBV7-6 to TRBJ2-4; unclear D gene. The CDR3 covers 13 residues. V lost 1 base and J 13 bases, leaving 14 bases between the germline ends. Germline V gene sequence: CDR1 SGHVS, CDR2 FNYEAQ. The CDR3 coding sequence is TGTGCCAGCAGCTTAGAGGTCGACAATGAGCAGTACTTC. The encoded protein is CASSLEVDNEQYF.

Only one count was recorded for this clonotype. The rearrangement joins TRBV7-2 to TRBJ2-4; D is possibly TRBD1 (5 bases). CDR3 size: 16 residues. CDR1 and CDR2 (germline): SGHTA, FQGNSA. The V end lost 6 bases, the J end lost 8 bases, and 23 bases lay between the germline ends. The CDR3 reads CASRGHGWCAQDIQYF. The CDR3, as DNA: TGTGCCAGCAGGGGGCATGGGTGGTGTGCCCAAGACATTCAGTACTTC.

Comment on this clonotype: A junction boundary mismatches the germline segment, possibly from a read error. The chain uses TRBV6-1 and TRBJ2-1; D is ambiguous. The CDR3 has 15 residues. Germline CDR1 reads MNHNS; CDR2 reads SASEGT. This CDR3 reads CASSSSCATYGEQFF. The CDR3 bases are TGTGCCAGCAGCTCGAGTTGTGCGACCTACGGTGAGCAGTTTTTC.

This chain uses TRBV6-5 with TRBJ2-1; 9 bases are shared with TRBD1. With V trimmed by 0 bases and J by 3 bases, 3 bases remained unmatched. The germline gives CDR1 MNHEY, CDR2 SVGAGI. The CDR3 consists of 16 residues. The CDR3 here is CASSYSKTGGYNEQFF. The DNA of the CDR3 is TGTGCCAGCAGTTACTCCAAGACAGGGGGCTACAATGAGCAGTTCTTC.

This clonotype was observed a single time. The junction departs from germline at one end; a sequencing error may be responsible. This sequence joins TRBV6-1 and TRBJ2-3; D is ambiguous. In germline, CDR1 is MNHNS, CDR2 SASEGT. The CDR3 consists of 15 residues. The CDR3 spells CASIPEALSTDAQYF. Written as DNA, the CDR3 is TGTGCCAGCATCCCCGAGGCTTTGAGCACAGATGCGCAGTATTTT.

This clonotype has ten or more counts. J is TRBJ2-1 and V is TRBV6-1; D possibly uses TRBD1 or TRBD2 (5 bases each). Trimming stripped 8 bases from V and 8 bases from J, with 22 bases between. Germline V gene sequence: CDR1 MNHNS, CDR2 SASEGT. The CDR3 loop spans 15 amino acids. The CDR3 region has the DNA TGTGCCAGCCGTACGCAGGGAGCCCTCATGGATGAGCAGTTCTTC. Amino acid sequence: CASRTQGALMDEQFF.

This clonotype ranks as medium-sized. The chain joins TRBV7-2 to TRBJ2-1; D call uncertain. The J call may be faulty, since TRBJ2-5 better matches the DNA end. This CDR3 contains 11 residues. CDR1 is SGHTA and CDR2 is FQGNSA in the germline V gene. CDR3: CASSLAETQYF. In DNA, the CDR3 is TGTGCCAGCAGCTTAGCAGAGACCCAGTACTTC.

In its sample, this clonotype was seen many times. The chain uses TRBV6-5 and TRBJ2-1, with 7 bases identical to TRBD1. The last part of the DNA fits TRBJ2-7 better; the J call may be wrong. CDR1 and CDR2 (germline): MNHEY, SVGAGI. The CDR3 is made up of 13 amino acids. The CDR3 sequence: CASSSGTENEQYF. The CDR3 DNA follows: TGTGCCAGCAGTTCTGGGACAGAAAATGAGCAGTACTTC.

Details on this clonotype: The junction departs from the called germline gene at one end, perhaps through a read error. The V gene is TRBV6-1, the J gene TRBJ2-1, with D unclear. The CDR3 has 13 amino acids. Germline loops: CDR1 MNHNS, CDR2 SASEGT. Here the CDR3 reads CARGFANTNEQFF. In DNA, the CDR3 is TGTGCCAGGGGCTTCGCGAACACCAATGAGCAGTTTTTC.

The rearrangement uses TRBV10-3 and TRBJ2-1, with a possible D match to TRBD1 (5 bases). The DNA end is a closer match to TRBJ2-7, so the J assignment may be wrong. CDR3 length: 14 residues. Germline V gene data show CDR1 as ENHRY and CDR2 as SYGVKD. For the CDR3, the DNA is TGTGCGGGCAAAGGGGCGCGTAACAAAGAGACGCAGTACTTC. Its translation: CAGKGARNKETQYF.

This sequence joins TRBV7-2 and TRBJ2-5; tentatively, D is TRBD2 (7 bases). CDR1 and CDR2 from the germline V gene are SGHTA and FQGNSA. The length of the CDR3 is 16 residues. The V and J ends lost 8 bases and 0 bases respectively, with 19 bases between them. The CDR3 region has the DNA TGTGCCAGCGGGGGGCGCGGGGGCCGTGACCAAGAGACCCAGTACTTC. This encodes CASGGRGGRDQETQYF.

The V gene is TRBV6-8, the J gene TRBJ2-3; D gene unclear. Germline CDR1 is MNHGY and CDR2 is SAAAGT. V gave up 9 bases and J gave up 5 bases, with 12 bases separating them. The length of the CDR3 is 12 residues. The CDR3 DNA reads TGTGCCAGGGTCACAGACCAAGATACGCAGTATTTT. Its translation is CARVTDQDTQYF.

The rearrangement links TRBV7-2 to TRBJ2-5; 7 bases align to TRBD2. Losses at the gene ends were 9 bases for V and 3 bases for J; bases not matched to a gene: 13. The CDR3 has 15 amino acids. Germline CDR1 and CDR2: SGHTA and FQGNSA. CDR3 DNA: TGTGCCAGGGGGCATGGGGGGGGTGCCAAAGAGACCCAGTACTTC. It yields the protein CARGHGGGAKETQYF.

In its sample, this clonotype was seen once. The rearrangement links TRBV6-5 to TRBJ2-3; no firm D call. The germline gives CDR1 MNHEY, CDR2 SVGAGI. Trimming removed 4 bases at V and 5 bases at J, with 19 bases between. This CDR3 contains 16 residues. The CDR3 is CASSSGRLRTGDTQYF. The DNA for the CDR3 is TGTGCCAGCAGTTCTGGGCGTCTGAGAACGGGAGATACGCAGTATTTT.

This clonotype has a handful of counts. The chain employs TRBV4-1 and TRBJ2-1, with TRBD2 matching over 13 bases. The CDR3 consists of 16 residues. Germline V gene sequence: CDR1 MGHRA, CDR2 YSYEKL. V was clipped by 1 base and J by 7 bases; unmatched bases: 4. CDR3 sequence reads: CASSQGGLAGSNEQFF. In DNA, the CDR3 is TGCGCCAGCAGCCAAGGGGGACTAGCGGGAAGTAATGAGCAGTTCTTC.

As concerns this clonotype: Relative to the germline gene, one junction end is altered; a read error may explain this. The chain carries TRBV6-5 and TRBJ2-6; TRBD1 might be the D (5 bases). Germline V gives CDR1 MNHEY, CDR2 SVGAGI. The CDR3 is made up of 17 amino acids. DNA for the CDR3: TGTGCCAGCAGTTACTCTCAACCCCGCTCTGGGGCCAACGTCCTGTATTTC. It yields the protein CASSYSQPRSGANVLYF.

In this sample, this clonotype turned up a few times. The V call is TRBV12-3 or TRBV12-4, the J call TRBJ2-3; 11 bases line up with TRBD2. Unmatched junction bases numbered 10, after V lost 6 bases and J lost 5 bases. The CDR3 is 16 amino acids. In DNA, the CDR3 is TGTGCCAGCAGCCCCCAAACTAGCGGGAGAGGAGATACGCAGTATTTT. Translated, it gives CASSPQTSGRGDTQYF.

This chain links TRBV6-1 with TRBJ2-3, with TRBD2 matching 7 bases. Looked up from germline, CDR1 is MNHNS and CDR2 is SASEGT. This CDR3 contains 16 residues. The V and J ends lost 8 bases and 5 bases, in that order; junction bases with no gene match: 16. The CDR3 here is CASGGGGAGGEDTQYF. CDR3 coding DNA: TGTGCCAGCGGGGGGGGAGGGGCGGGTGGCGAAGATACGCAGTATTTT.